This T cell receptor beta chain was captured by sequencing in a study of blood T cell repertoires in COVID-19. Across the whole study: The samples span acute and convalescent COVID-19 from the United States, Italy and Spain. Sample material is recorded as cDNA or gDNA derived from T cells, B-cell-depleted T cells, or PBMCs.

Authors' data handling: Cell counts per sample came from amplifying reference gene primers. Here immunoSEQ multiplex PCR was the method, and the copy in TCRdb shows in-frame clones only, minus some. D and trimming were read from the DNA, whereas the V and J calls and clone size are those reported in that table. The sample has about 68,000 clones; over 75% are singletons. CDR3 length equals 16 residues. V lost 4 bases and J lost 2; bases outside the gene matches: 7. The germline V gene has CDR1 LGHNA and CDR2 YSLEER. What was sequenced was peripheral blood. The sequence derives from a human donor in a cohort sampled during active COVID-19. The rearrangement joins TRBV4-3 to TRBJ2-3; 9 nucleotides line up with TRBD1. The CDR3 DNA reads as TGCGCCAGCAGCCCGAGGGGACAGGGCTTCACAGATACGCAGTATTTT. Amino acids: CASSPRGQGFTDTQYF.